These 20 T cell receptor beta chains were sequenced from one sample in a study of long-term antiretroviral therapy in people with HIV. An immunoSEQ assay, version v3.0, was performed at survey level. The assay was immunoSEQ multiplex PCR, and TCRdb's table has in-frame clones only and misses some. Of about 24,000 clones listed, 85% to 95% are singletons. This specimen was unsorted PBMCs, taken 4.9 years after starting antiretroviral therapy. These receptors came from a woman aged 45-60 years with HIV.

The chain links TRBV2 to TRBJ1-5, with D maybe TRBD1 (6 bases). V gave up 7 bases and J gave up 2 bases, with 15 bases separating them. From germline, CDR1 is SNHLY and CDR2 FYNNEI. This CDR3 spans 15 amino acids. Here the CDR3 DNA reads TGTGCCAGCACCGAAGGGGGTTTGGGCAATCAGCCCCAGCATTTT. Protein product: CASTEGGLGNQPQHF.

The chain employs TRBV5-1 and TRBJ2-2; 9 bases are shared with TRBD1. With 4 bases clipped from V and 3 bases from J, the junction kept 1 base outside the gene matches. CDR3 length: 14 amino acids. The V gene's germline CDR1 is SGHRS and CDR2 YFSETQ. In DNA form, the CDR3 reads TGCGCCAGCAGCAGGGACAGGGACACCGGGGAGCTGTTTTTT. It yields the protein CASSRDRDTGELFF.

In this sample, this clone turned up once. The chain combines TRBV7-2 with TRBJ2-1; 12 bases map to TRBD2. Germline CDR1 is SGHTA and CDR2 is FQGNSA. V gave up 7 bases and J gave up 6 bases; unmatched junction bases: 7. The CDR3 length is 15 residues. The CDR3 sequence is CASTVLAGGINEQFF. CDR3 in DNA: TGTGCCAGCACCGTACTAGCGGGAGGTATCAATGAGCAGTTCTTC.

V is TRBV29-1 and J is TRBJ2-2; no reliable D call. The CDR3 covers 15 residues. V lost 0 bases, J lost 3 bases, and 11 bases lay in between. Germline assignment: CDR1 SQVTM and CDR2 ANQGSEA. The CDR3, as DNA: TGCAGCGTTGAAGATCCTTTCTCCTACACCGGGGAGCTGTTTTTT. This sequence encodes CSVEDPFSYTGELFF.

This clone was recorded only once. The chain recombines TRBV9 with TRBJ1-4; 7 nucleotides agree with TRBD1. J gave up 0 bases and V 0 bases, and 11 bases lay outside the gene matches. Germline values: CDR1 SGDLS, CDR2 YYNGEE. The CDR3 loop spans 19 amino acids. CDR3 sequence: CASSVGEGGHFATNEKLFF. Here the CDR3 DNA reads TGTGCCAGCAGCGTAGGGGAAGGGGGCCATTTTGCAACTAATGAAAAACTGTTTTTT.

This sequence joins TRBV6-6 and TRBJ2-2, with D perhaps given as TRBD1 or TRBD2 (5 bases each). The CDR3 loop spans 15 amino acids. Per germline, CDR1 MNHNY and CDR2 SVGAGI (reference sequence). The V gene lost 6 bases and the J gene lost 3 bases, with 14 bases spanning the gap. The CDR3, as DNA: TGTGCCAGCAGGCCACCAGGGACCGACACCGGGGAGCTGTTTTTT. Translation: CASRPPGTDTGELFF.

This rearrangement joins TRBV14 to TRBJ1-5; 11 bases agree with TRBD1. Germline assignment: CDR1 SGHDN and CDR2 FVKESK. There are 15 residues in the CDR3. J lost 4 bases, V lost 4 bases, and 3 bases had no gene match. CDR3 residues: CASSRGQGANQPQHF. CDR3 DNA: TGTGCCAGCAGCCGTGGACAGGGGGCAAATCAGCCCCAGCATTTT.

This chain uses TRBV7-9 with TRBJ1-2; tentatively, D is TRBD1 (5 bases). This CDR3 has 12 residues. Germline assignment: CDR1 SEHNR and CDR2 FQNEAQ (reference sequence). Deletions cut 3 bases from V and 6 bases from J, with 8 bases between. Here the CDR3 DNA reads TGTGCCAGCAGCTTGACAGACAATGGCTACACCTTC. It codes for CASSLTDNGYTF.

V is TRBV5-6 and J is TRBJ1-1; D gene uncertain. This CDR3 is built from 13 residues. The V end lost 4 bases, the J end lost 1 base, and 8 bases lay between the germline ends. Germline CDR1 and CDR2: SGHDT and YYEEEE. This CDR3 reads CASSDARNTEAFF. In DNA, the CDR3 is TGTGCCAGCAGCGATGCACGGAACACTGAAGCTTTCTTT.

The chain uses TRBV5-4 and TRBJ2-3, with 7 nucleotides matching TRBD2. The CDR3 has 15 amino acids. Trimming removed 4 bases from V and 0 bases from J; junction bases left unmatched: 5. CDR1 and CDR2 from the germline V gene are SGHNT and YYREEE (reference sequence). The CDR3 region has the DNA TGTGCCAGCAGCCGGACTAGACCTAGCACAGATACGCAGTATTTT. Its protein product is CASSRTRPSTDTQYF.

This rearrangement joins TRBV5-4 to TRBJ2-7; 12 bases align to TRBD2. Per germline, CDR1 SGHNT and CDR2 YYREEE (reference sequence). The V segment lost 4 bases and the J segment 2 bases; nucleotides outside the gene matches: 7. The CDR3 is 16 amino acids. CDR3 in DNA: TGTGCCAGCAGCGATGCGACTAGCGGGAGAACCTACGAGCAGTACTTC. Translation gives CASSDATSGRTYEQYF.

The chain joins TRBV5-1 to TRBJ2-5, with D perhaps TRBD1 (6 bases). Per the germline V gene, CDR1 is SGHRS and CDR2 is YFSETQ. The CDR3 spans 13 residues. With 4 bases removed from V and 4 bases from J, the gap between germline ends came to 11 bases. In DNA form, the CDR3 reads TGCGCCAGCAGCGGGGGCGCGGGAGAGACCCAGTACTTC. Encoded protein: CASSGGAGETQYF.

The J gene is TRBJ2-7, the V gene TRBV7-9, with 8 bases identical to TRBD1. J was trimmed by 2 bases and V by 4 bases; bases with no gene match: 10. This CDR3 contains 16 residues. The germline gives CDR1 SEHNR, CDR2 FQNEAQ (reference sequence). The CDR3 spells CASSSTQGAATYEQYF. The CDR3 DNA sequence: TGTGCCAGCAGCTCTACTCAGGGGGCGGCCACCTACGAGCAGTACTTC.

The genes are TRBV27 and TRBJ2-7; 11 nucleotides line up with TRBD1. CDR1 is MNHEY and CDR2 is SMNVEV in the germline V gene (reference sequence). The CDR3 spans 14 residues. J gave up 7 bases and V 8 bases, and 10 bases lay outside the gene matches. The CDR3 region has the DNA TGTGCCAGCGGACGGGACAGGGGGAGCGGGGAGCAGTACTTC. Its translation is CASGRDRGSGEQYF.

The rearrangement links TRBV4-3 to TRBJ2-7; D gene uncertain. V was pared by 4 bases and J by 3 bases, with 10 bases between. The CDR3 sequence is 13 residues long. Per the germline V gene, CDR1 is LGHNA and CDR2 is YSLEER. CDR3 nucleotides: TGCGCCAGCAGCCCCGCCGGTTTCTACGAGCAGTACTTC. Translation: CASSPAGFYEQYF.

This chain joins TRBV4-2 and TRBJ2-7; D is tentatively TRBD1 or TRBD2 (5 bases each). The V gene's germline CDR1 is LGHNA and CDR2 YNFKEQ. V dropped 4 bases and J dropped 0 bases, with 10 bases sitting between them. The CDR3 runs to 14 residues. The CDR3 DNA is TGTGCCAGCAGCCTAGGGACGGTCTCCTACGAGCAGTACTTC. Residues: CASSLGTVSYEQYF.

The chain couples TRBV6-5 to TRBJ2-1, with D unclear. The ends were cut back, 4 bases at V and 0 bases at J, with 10 bases in the middle. The CDR3 has 15 residues. Germline-derived CDR1 and CDR2 are MNHEY and SVGAGI. This CDR3 reads CASSSTRSSYNEQFF. The DNA of the CDR3 is TGTGCCAGCAGTTCCACCCGGAGCTCCTACAATGAGCAGTTCTTC.

The gene calls are TRBV7-9 and TRBJ1-3; tentatively, D is TRBD1 (5 bases). The ends were cut back, 6 bases at V and 2 bases at J, with 14 bases in the middle. The CDR3 has 15 amino acids. CDR1 and CDR2 (germline): SEHNR, FQNEAQ (reference sequence). CDR3 in DNA: TGTGCCAGCAGGGAGGGGAGCGCGGCTGGAAACACCATATATTTT. This sequence encodes CASREGSAAGNTIYF.

The chain couples TRBV14 to TRBJ1-2, with 9 bases lining up with TRBD1. V lost 4 bases to trimming and J lost 1 base; unmatched junction nucleotides: 4. The CDR3 extends over 15 amino acids. Germline values: CDR1 SGHDN, CDR2 FVKESK. CDR3 in DNA: TGTGCCAGCAGCCCTGGGACAGGGTTTAACTATGGCTACACCTTC. It codes for CASSPGTGFNYGYTF.

This clone occurred once. The genes are TRBV5-1 and TRBJ2-6, with D possibly matching TRBD1 (5 bases). CDR1 and CDR2 from the germline V gene are SGHRS and YFSETQ. V lost 0 bases and J lost 0, with 13 bases in between. This CDR3 is built from 18 residues. The CDR3: CASSLGQLRNSGANVLTF. The CDR3 DNA sequence: TGCGCCAGCAGCTTGGGACAGCTCCGGAACTCTGGGGCCAACGTCCTGACTTTC.